The rows below give T cell receptor beta chains drawn from one sample of a study of post-analysis software for immune sequencing data. TCRdb reprocessed the PCR reads via MiXCR and lists one record per CDR3 protein. In the table there are hundreds of thousands of distinct CDR3 sequences, approximately 39% of which are singletons. Sequencing was performed on blood. The origin of the receptors is a girl aged 2 to 9 with multiple sclerosis. Each CDR3 is given with its conserved first and last residue.

CASSLVNEQYF	TRBJ2-7	TRBV7-9
CASSPSQPRETQYF	TRBJ2-5	TRBV18
CASSGGGGNYGYTF	TRBJ1-2	TRBV5-1
CASSDSGTEAFF	TRBJ1-1	TRBV28
CSVEEWGTEAFF	TRBJ1-1	TRBV29-1
CASRGGHFSNQPQHF	TRBJ1-5	TRBV27
CASTELAGKGEQYF	TRBJ2-7	TRBV6-6
CASSPRGLAGFRTDTQYF	TRBJ2-3	TRBV12-3/TRBV12-4
CASSYHETGYGYTF	TRBJ1-2	TRBV7-8
CASTPGAEQFF	TRBJ2-1	TRBV7-6
CASSVLGPYNEQYF	TRBJ2-5	TRBV5-1
CASSWGGTADNGYTF	TRBJ1-2	TRBV12-3/TRBV12-4
CASSLDLRVQYF	TRBJ2-7	TRBV7-9
CASSSGVWYEQFF	TRBJ2-1	TRBV7-3
CASSEQKETQYF	TRBJ2-5	TRBV28
CASSYRDSSDTQYF	TRBJ2-3	TRBV27
CASSPLAGDAYEQYF	TRBJ2-7	TRBV27
CASRRDRGLNTEAFF	TRBJ1-1	TRBV5-6
CASSFLAGGHNEQFF	TRBJ2-1	TRBV5-5
CSAIGGRTVPLFYGYTF	TRBJ1-2	TRBV20-1
CASSLTLSFYEQYF	.	TRBV28
CASSQLTGQVGYTF	TRBJ1-2	TRBV4-2
CASSSTGGPQNIQYF	TRBJ2-4	TRBV6-6
CATRRRQGSGDEQFF	TRBJ2-1	TRBV15
CASSQTGTGGTDTQYF	TRBJ2-3	TRBV5-5
CSVRQGQETQYF	TRBJ2-5	TRBV29-1
CSTPYQGSVFTDTQYF	TRBJ2-3	TRBV20-1
CASSSHRLDLSYEQYF	TRBJ2-7	TRBV5-5
CASSYHGQQKDTQYF	TRBJ2-3	TRBV7-3
CASSLLPRGTGELFF	TRBJ2-2	TRBV7-2
CASAGGGRGDEQFF	TRBJ2-1	TRBV6-6
CASSLFSNQPQHF	TRBJ1-5	TRBV27
CSARETGAYRNEQFF	TRBJ2-1	TRBV20-1
CASAGVGETQYF	TRBJ2-5	TRBV27
CASSPGTGHLLYEQYF	TRBJ2-7	TRBV3-1
CASSPHLQETQYF	TRBJ2-5	TRBV11-3
CASSATGTGRQETQYF	TRBJ2-5	TRBV9
CASSYDPGPYEQYF	TRBJ2-7	TRBV27
CASSSDLYEQYF	TRBJ2-7	TRBV28
CASSFETYQETQYF	TRBJ2-5	TRBV5-1
CASSPPGGAGVLNEQFF	TRBJ2-1	TRBV4-2